This section outlines one T cell receptor beta chain sequence together with its context. As yet, its antigen is unknown. These data are taken from a study of cytomegalovirus exposure and HLA in healthy donors. Whole-study context: Later, an analysis reported that the 110 or so validation repertoires had used the same platform as the 550 to 750 first-cohort repertoires. Study outcomes and limitations: The study listed roughly 150 cytomegalovirus-associated TCR beta chains. Rarity marked most TCR sequences, yet some public TCRs occurred in many donors.

Assay: immunoSEQ multiplex PCR; the TCRdb copy retains only in-frame clones and omits some. The table has under 200,000 clones, approximately 86% seen once; the top ten hold approximately 2.2%. This CDR3 contains 18 residues. After removal of 0 bases from V and 3 bases from J, the junction contained 11 bases not matched to a gene. Germline V gives CDR1 MGHRA, CDR2 YSYEKL. This TCR was recovered from a woman under 30 in good health and CMV-seronegative. V usage is TRBV4-1 and J usage is TRBJ1-1, with 9 bases that match TRBD1. The sequenced sample was PBMCs. CDR3 in DNA: TGCGCCAGCAGCCAAGACTCCCCCGGGACAGGGTTTGACACTGAAGCTTTCTTT. Encoded protein: CASSQDSPGTGFDTEAFF.